Listed here is a single T cell receptor (beta chain). The sample is drawn from a study of OX40 agonist ivuxolimab in advanced cancers. Background on the study: Three patients showed partial responses: one hepatocellular carcinoma and two cutaneous melanoma cases.

Excluded were patients having autoimmune disease history or systemic immunosuppression. The length of the CDR3 is 16 residues. Germline values: CDR1 SGHTA, CDR2 FQGNSA. The ends were cut back, 5 bases at V and 0 bases at J, with 16 bases in the middle. TCRdb's table, derived via immunoSEQ multiplex PCR, lists solely in-frame clones and lacks some. The repertoire holds about 60,000 clones, with roughly nine tenths as singletons. The sequence came from an adult with an advanced solid tumor such as melanoma, head and neck, liver or kidney cancer. The chain recombines TRBV7-2 with TRBJ1-1; D gene unclear. Sample: CD4+ or CD8+ T cells sorted from blood, taken in a trial of the OX40 agonist ivuxolimab. The DNA of the CDR3 is TGTGCCAGCAGCCCCTGGGGAGGACCCTTGAACACTGAAGCTTTCTTT. It specifies CASSPWGGPLNTEAFF. Variable domain in full (rest from reference TRBV7-2 and TRBJ1-1): GAGVSQSPSNKVTEKGKDVELRCDPISGHTALYWYRQSLGQGLEFLIYFQGNSAPDKSGLPSDRFSAERTGGSVSTLTIQRTQQEDSAVYLCASSPWGGPLNTEAFFGQGTRLTVV.